One sample yielded the 8 T cell receptor beta chains listed below, sequenced in a study of monozygotic twins with inflammatory bowel disease. No DNA is given; TCRdb re-called the 5' RACE reads and lists each CDR3 protein once. The table lists 420,000 or so distinct CDR3 sequences, with approximately 2.3% in the top ten. Sequenced input: blood. The receptors here all came from a human donor with ulcerative colitis or Crohn's disease, or a healthy co-twin of an affected twin (not recorded which).

The rearrangement uses TRBV28 and TRBJ2-3; TCRdb designates TRBD2, a call that cannot be tested without DNA. The germline V gene has CDR1 MDHEN and CDR2 SYDVKM. CDR3 length equals 14 residues. CDR3 sequence: CASWGDFLTDTQYF.

The J gene is TRBJ2-7, the V gene TRBV12-3 or TRBV12-4; TCRdb reports TRBD1, a call that lacks DNA to check it against. The CDR3 runs 13 residues. The CDR3 loop reads CASRPDRGYEQYF.

The J gene is TRBJ1-2, the V gene TRBV6-1; TCRdb returns TRBD1, unconfirmable since there is no DNA. The length of the CDR3 is 14 residues. CDR1 is MNHNS, CDR2 SASEGT, per germline. The CDR3 sequence: CASDDRGRIYGYTF.

This CDR3 is CASSQGGGQGNTEAFF. The chain combines TRBV4-2 with TRBJ1-1; TCRdb calls TRBD1, which cannot be checked without DNA. The CDR3 loop spans 16 amino acids. The germline V gene encodes CDR1 LGHNA and CDR2 YNFKEQ.

The gene calls are TRBV28 and TRBJ2-1; the D call of TRBD2 rests on TCRdb alone, since no DNA is present to check it. The germline CDR1 and CDR2 sequences are MDHEN and SYDVKM. This CDR3 has 17 residues. CDR3 sequence reads: CASSAPGTSGRANEQFF.

This chain joins TRBV7-6 and TRBJ2-7; lacking DNA, the TRBD1 call made by TCRdb goes unchecked. The CDR3 extends over 15 amino acids. Germline V lookup: CDR1 SGHVS, CDR2 FNYEAQ. This CDR3 is CASSPRQQVGDEQYF. The full variable domain, in which reference TRBV7-6 and TRBJ2-7 provide the parts outside the CDR3, is GAGVSQSPRYKVTKRGQDVALRCDPISGHVSLYWYRQALGQGPEFLTYFNYEAQQDKSGLPNDRFSAERPEGSISTLTIQRTEQRDSAMYRCASSPRQQVGDEQYFGPGTRLTVT.

The chain is built from TRBV5-4 and TRBJ2-3; the TRBD2 assignment by TCRdb is unverifiable without DNA. CDR1 and CDR2 (germline): SGHNT, YYREEE (reference sequence). There are 14 residues in the CDR3. The CDR3 region is CASREKRETDTQYF.

The chain joins TRBV20-1 to TRBJ1-5; the TRBD1 assignment by TCRdb is unverifiable without DNA. Germline CDR1 reads DFQATT; CDR2 reads SNEGSKA (reference sequence). This CDR3 has 14 residues. CDR3 sequence reads: CSASRDRVNQPQHF.